This TCR beta chain was obtained from a study of cytomegalovirus exposure and HLA in healthy donors. CDR1 is MNHNS, CDR2 SASEGT, per germline. The CDR3 is 16 amino acids. Unmatched junction bases numbered 5, after V lost 4 bases and J lost 1 base. The PCR contained 60 Vbeta and 13 Jbeta primers. Profiling relied on immunoSEQ multiplex PCR, and the TCRdb table lists in-frame clones only, not all of them. The sample shows approximately 38,000 clones, roughly 82% of them seen only once. This TCR was recovered from a woman between 18 and 29 years old in good health and CMV-seropositive. The V gene is TRBV6-1, the J gene TRBJ2-3; 10 bases map to TRBD1. The sequenced material came from PBMCs. The CDR3 spells CASSARTGGGTDTQYF. The CDR3 region has the DNA TGTGCCAGCAGTGCAAGGACAGGGGGAGGCACAGATACGCAGTATTTT.